Listed below are T cell receptor beta chains from one sample, sequenced in a study of cytomegalovirus exposure and HLA in healthy donors. This table comes from immunoSEQ multiplex PCR, and its TCRdb copy is limited to in-frame clones, with some not included. The sample records some 200,000 clones, around 86% being singletons. Sequenced input: PBMCs. The receptors shown here come from a man between 35 and 55 years old in good health and CMV-seropositive. Both conserved end residues are part of each CDR3. The D gene is left open where the match is weak. Size values are once, few and many counts, or a class for expanded clones, and some rows have none.

TGCAGCTACCGAGGGGGTCACGAGCAATACTTC	CSYRGGHEQYF	NA	TRBV29-1	TRBJ2-7	NA
TGTGCCAGCAGTTTACCCGGGACAGGGCCTGAAAAACTGTTTTTT	CASSLPGTGPEKLFF	NA	TRBV28	TRBJ1-4	TRBD1
TGTGCCAGCAGAACGGACAGGGGAGGTGAAAAACTGTTTTTT	CASRTDRGGEKLFF	NA	TRBV7-2	TRBJ1-4	TRBD1
TGTGCCAGCAGCCAACCGCTCCAGGGAGGTGGAAACACCATATATTTT	CASSQPLQGGGNTIYF	NA	TRBV7-6	TRBJ1-3	NA
TGTGCCAGCAGTTCCCCTTGGACAGGGACCTACGAGCAGTACTTC	CASSSPWTGTYEQYF	NA	TRBV27	TRBJ2-7	TRBD1
TGTGCCAGCAGCCCGTCGGGTCGGGAGCAGTACTTC	CASSPSGREQYF	once	TRBV7-2	TRBJ2-7	NA
TGTGCCAGCATAGGGAGCCAGGCCTATAATTCACCCCTCCACTTT	CASIGSQAYNSPLHF	NA	TRBV25-1	TRBJ1-6	NA
TGTGCCAGCAGTCGACGGTTAACGGGAGAGCAGTACTTC	CASSRRLTGEQYF	NA	TRBV6-1	TRBJ2-7	NA
TGCAGCGTGGCCCGGGACAGGTTAAATGGAAACACCATATATTTT	CSVARDRLNGNTIYF	NA	TRBV29-1	TRBJ1-3	TRBD1
TGTGCCAGCAGCCCGACAGTTTACACTGAAGCTTTCTTT	CASSPTVYTEAFF	NA	TRBV6-5	TRBJ1-1	NA
TGTGCCAGCAGCCTTAGGGAGCTGTTTTTT	CASSLRELFF	NA	TRBV11-2	TRBJ2-2	NA
TGTGCCAGCAGCTTTCACAGCCTCTATGGCTACACCTTC	CASSFHSLYGYTF	few	TRBV5-8	TRBJ1-2	NA
TGTGCTAGCAGCATGACAGGGGGCCAAGAGACCCAGTACTTC	CASSMTGGQETQYF	NA	TRBV7-7	TRBJ2-5	TRBD1
TGTGCCAGCAGCTCTGAGGGTTACTCCTACAATGAGCAGTTCTTC	CASSSEGYSYNEQFF	NA	TRBV11-3	TRBJ2-1	NA
TGTGCCAGCAGCTCCAGGTGGGACAGCAAAGAGACCCAGTACTTC	CASSSRWDSKETQYF	few	TRBV7-9	TRBJ2-5	TRBD1
TGTGCCAGCAGACGACAGGGTGGGACAACTGAAGCTTTCTTT	CASRRQGGTTEAFF	NA	TRBV7-9	TRBJ1-1	TRBD1
TGTGCCAGCAGCTTAGCCCCCACTAGCGGGGGGGCCTTGGGGACCCAGTACTTC	CASSLAPTSGGALGTQYF	NA	TRBV7-2	TRBJ2-5	TRBD2
TGCGCCAGCAGCCAAGAAGGGGGCAATCAGCCCCAGCATTTT	CASSQEGGNQPQHF	NA	TRBV4-1	TRBJ1-5	NA
TGTGCCAGCGGGGCGGGGATCTTCCTGACTTTC	CASGAGIFLTF	NA	TRBV28	TRBJ2-6	NA
TGCAGTGCAGGGGAGGGCCAGCCCCAGCATTTT	CSAGEGQPQHF	NA	TRBV20-1	TRBJ1-5	NA
TGTGCCAGCAGCGGGGGGGCCTTGAATGAGCAGTTCTTC	CASSGGALNEQFF	few	TRBV11-2	TRBJ2-1	NA
TGTGCCAGCAGCGGGCTAGCGGGGAGTGGAGATACGCAGTATTTT	CASSGLAGSGDTQYF	NA	TRBV9	TRBJ2-3	TRBD2
TGCGCCAGCAGCCGCGCGGAGGTAGACACTGAAGCTTTCTTT	CASSRAEVDTEAFF	NA	TRBV4-3	TRBJ1-1	NA
TGCGCCAGCAGCCATTTATCGCGCCGGGACAGGGCGGGGAGCTCCTATAATTCACCCCTCCACTTT	CASSHLSRRDRAGSSYNSPLHF	NA	TRBV4-3	TRBJ1-6	TRBD1
TGTGCCACCAGCAGAGTCGATACAGGATCCTACGAGCAGTACTTC	CATSRVDTGSYEQYF	NA	TRBV15	TRBJ2-7	NA
TGTGCTAGCAGCTTAAGGGCGGGGGGGCCGGGCAATGAGCAGTTCTTC	CASSLRAGGPGNEQFF	NA	TRBV7-7	TRBJ2-1	TRBD2
TGTGCCAGCAGTTTAGAGGGCGGTCGCAATCAGCCCCAGCATTTT	CASSLEGGRNQPQHF	NA	TRBV27	TRBJ1-5	NA
TGTGCCAGCAGCTTGGGTCCCTCGAACACCGGGGAGCTGTTTTTT	CASSLGPSNTGELFF	NA	TRBV5-6	TRBJ2-2	NA
TGTGCCAGCAGCTTGGACAGGGGCTACGAGCAGTACTTC	CASSLDRGYEQYF	NA	TRBV5-4	TRBJ2-7	TRBD1
TGTGCCAGCAGCTTGGGGCGGGGGCTCCAAGAGACCCAGTACTTC	CASSLGRGLQETQYF	NA	TRBV5-4	TRBJ2-5	NA
TGTGCCAGCAGCACGACAGGGGTAAATGAAAAACTGTTTTTT	CASSTTGVNEKLFF	NA	TRBV11-2	TRBJ1-4	TRBD1
TGTGCCAGCTCGGGGGGGGGACTAGCGGGCCAAACGGAGGAGACCCAGTACTTC	CASSGGGLAGQTEETQYF	NA	TRBV25-1	TRBJ2-5	TRBD2
TGTGCCACGCGGACTAGCGGGGGACTCTCCTACGAGCAGTACTTC	CATRTSGGLSYEQYF	NA	TRBV5-6	TRBJ2-7	TRBD2
TGCGCCAGCAGCCAAGCAGGTTCGGACAGCCGAGAGACCCAGTACTTC	CASSQAGSDSRETQYF	NA	TRBV4-1	TRBJ2-5	NA
TGTGCCAGCAGTCCGACAGGGCACCAGCCCCAGCATTTT	CASSPTGHQPQHF	NA	TRBV28	TRBJ1-5	TRBD1
TGTGCCAGTAGTATATCCCGACAGGGGATCGGGGAGCTGTTTTTT	CASSISRQGIGELFF	NA	TRBV19	TRBJ2-2	TRBD1
TGTGCCAGCAGCGCGCGGTCCCAAGAGACCCAGTACTTC	CASSARSQETQYF	NA	TRBV9	TRBJ2-5	NA
TGTGCCAGCAGTTATCAGGGTACGGCCTCTGAAGCTTTCTTT	CASSYQGTASEAFF	few	TRBV28	TRBJ1-1	NA
TGTGCCAGCAGCGTGGGGACTAGCGGGGGGGGCGGCACGCAGTATTTT	CASSVGTSGGGGTQYF	NA	TRBV9	TRBJ2-3	TRBD2
TGTGCCAGCAGTTCGGACAGGGTCTCCTACGAGCAGTACTTC	CASSSDRVSYEQYF	NA	TRBV27	TRBJ2-7	TRBD1